This entry features one T cell receptor beta chain sequence. Its antigen is as yet unknown. Repertoires were generated with immunoSEQ multiplex PCR, while TCRdb's copy carries only in-frame clones and drops some. Here the sample spans 55,000 to 85,000 clones, around 89% being singletons. The sample comes from a study of graft-versus-host responses after intestinal transplantation. In the study overall: Recipients were given multivisceral, liver-intestinal, or isolated intestinal transplants. Anti-thymocyte globulin was used for induction in all recipients, who then took tacrolimus and steroids for 3 to 4 years.

Study-level results: Present in recipient marrow, GvH clones included some that appeared first in ileum or blood.

The CDR3 runs to 14 residues. With 3 bases clipped from V and 5 bases from J, the junction kept 0 bases outside the gene matches. Germline CDR1 SGHVS, CDR2 FNYEAQ. The chain employs TRBV7-6 and TRBJ2-1, with TRBD2 matching 11 bases. This clonotype was obtained from a human donor who received an intestinal transplant. The sequencing here drew on unstimulated CD8+ T cells sorted from spleen or lymph node cells, taken before intestinal transplant. Here the CDR3 DNA reads TGTGCCAGCAGCTTGACTAGCGGGGACAATGAGCAGTTCTTC. Residues: CASSLTSGDNEQFF.